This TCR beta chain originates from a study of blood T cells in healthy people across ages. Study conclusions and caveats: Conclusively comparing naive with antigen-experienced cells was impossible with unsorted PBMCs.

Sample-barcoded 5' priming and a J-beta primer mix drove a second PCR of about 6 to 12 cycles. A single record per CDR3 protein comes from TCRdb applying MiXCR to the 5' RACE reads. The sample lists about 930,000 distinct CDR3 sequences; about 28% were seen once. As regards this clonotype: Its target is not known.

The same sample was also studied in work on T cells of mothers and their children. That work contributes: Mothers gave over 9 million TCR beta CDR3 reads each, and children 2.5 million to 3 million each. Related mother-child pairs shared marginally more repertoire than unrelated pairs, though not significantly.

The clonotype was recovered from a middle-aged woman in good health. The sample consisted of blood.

The CDR3 region has the DNA TGCAGCGTTGAGACAGTTGGTGTAGACACTGAAGCTTTCTTT. As protein: CSVETVGVDTEAFF. J is TRBJ1-1 and V is TRBV29-1; D may be TRBD1 (5 bases). The V and J ends lost 3 bases and 3 bases respectively, with 14 bases between them. The CDR3 loop spans 14 amino acids. The germline CDR1 and CDR2 sequences are SQVTM and ANQGSEA.